The 32 T cell receptor beta chains listed next were all sequenced from one sample in a study of blood T cell repertoires in COVID-19. The method was immunoSEQ multiplex PCR; TCRdb's version includes in-frame clones alone and lacks a portion of them. The sample contains over 200,000 clones, roughly 90% of which appear only once. Material for sequencing was peripheral blood. The receptors here all came from a woman aged 55-70 years with acute or convalescent COVID-19.

The chain links TRBV4-1 to TRBJ1-5; 10 nucleotides line up with TRBD1. This CDR3 is built from 17 residues. Germline lookup yields CDR1 MGHRA and CDR2 YSYEKL. Trimming cost V 0 bases and J 5 bases; bases outside gene matches: 7. The CDR3 DNA reads TGCGCCAGCAGCCAAGATTACATCGGGACAGGGGATCAGCCCCAGCATTTT. Amino acid sequence: CASSQDYIGTGDQPQHF.

The table lists this clone with a few counts. The genes are TRBV7-9 and TRBJ2-2; D may be TRBD1 (5 bases). The CDR3 runs to 13 residues. Germline lookup yields CDR1 SEHNR and CDR2 FQNEAQ (reference sequence). V was trimmed by 5 bases and J by 7 bases, leaving 11 bases between them. DNA for the CDR3: TGTGCCAGCAGCGACACAGGCTTCGGGGAGCTGTTTTTT. Translating gives CASSDTGFGELFF.

J is TRBJ1-1 and V is TRBV10-3; tentative D call: TRBD1 (5 bases). The CDR3 loop spans 16 amino acids. V lost 6 bases and J 1 base, leaving 18 bases between the germline ends. Germline CDR1 ENHRY, CDR2 SYGVKD. In nucleotides, the CDR3 is TGTGCCATCAGAGATCTCTTAGACAGACCGAACACTGAAGCTTTCTTT. It encodes CAIRDLLDRPNTEAFF.

In this sample, this clone turned up once. The rearrangement uses TRBV12-3 or TRBV12-4 and TRBJ1-2; possible D gene TRBD1, 5 bases. This CDR3 region has 13 residues. V dropped 3 bases and J dropped 8 bases, with 13 bases sitting between them. CDR3 DNA sequence: TGTGCCAGCAGTTTGGGAGGGGTCGGCGGCTACACCTTC. Residues: CASSLGGVGGYTF.

The rearrangement links TRBV30 to TRBJ1-6; D may be TRBD1 (6 bases). CDR3 length: 14 residues. V lost 4 bases and J 6 bases, leaving 13 bases between the germline ends. CDR1 is GTSNPN and CDR2 is SVGIG in the germline V gene (reference sequence). The chain's CDR3 is CAWNLQGGNSPLHF. CDR3 bases: TGTGCCTGGAATCTTCAAGGGGGTAATTCACCCCTCCACTTT.

The rearrangement joins TRBV5-1 to TRBJ2-1, with TRBD2 identical over 9 bases. The CDR3 runs to 15 residues. CDR1 and CDR2 (germline): SGHRS, YFSETQ. The V gene end was trimmed by 7 bases and the J gene end by 6 bases; junction bases not matched to a gene: 11. CDR3 sequence reads: CASGTLSGGSNEQFF. In DNA, the CDR3 is TGCGCCAGCGGGACGTTGAGCGGGGGGTCCAATGAGCAGTTCTTC.

In its sample, this clone was seen once. V and J are TRBV6-2 or TRBV6-3 and TRBJ2-1, with 9 bases identical to TRBD1. CDR3 length: 14 residues. Trimming at V came to 5 bases and at J to 9 bases, leaving 8 bases not matched to a gene. From germline, CDR1 is MNHEY and CDR2 SVGEGT. The CDR3 here is CASSRGQGIGEQFF. The CDR3 DNA reads TGTGCCAGCAGTCGGGGACAGGGTATCGGTGAGCAGTTCTTC.

The chain links TRBV28 to TRBJ1-3; unclear D gene. Trimming pared 3 bases from V and 0 bases from J, leaving 9 bases between. The germline CDR1 and CDR2 sequences are MDHEN and SYDVKM. This CDR3 comprises 15 residues. CDR3 sequence reads: CASSFERISGNTIYF. In nucleotides, the CDR3 is TGTGCCAGCAGTTTCGAGCGTATCTCTGGAAACACCATATATTTT.

The J gene is TRBJ2-3, the V gene TRBV6-5, with 9 bases aligning to TRBD1. The ends lost 6 bases at V and 4 bases at J; junction bases unmatched: 2. Germline V gene data show CDR1 as MNHEY and CDR2 as SVGAGI. The CDR3 covers 13 residues. The DNA for the CDR3 is TGTGCCAGCAGGGGACAGGGCGCAGATACGCAGTATTTT. Protein product: CASRGQGADTQYF.

The chain is built from TRBV24-1 and TRBJ2-7; 9 bases map to TRBD1. After removal of 5 bases from V and 2 bases from J, the junction contained 6 bases not matched to a gene. Looked up from germline, CDR1 is KGHDR and CDR2 is SFDVKD. There are 15 residues in the CDR3. CDR3 sequence: CATSGGTGPAYEQYF. In nucleotides, the CDR3 is TGTGCCACCAGTGGTGGGACAGGGCCTGCCTACGAGCAGTACTTC.

V is TRBV5-1 and J is TRBJ2-1, with 9 bases lining up with TRBD2. There are 15 residues in the CDR3. With 4 bases clipped from V and 3 bases from J, the junction kept 5 bases outside the gene matches. Germline-derived CDR1 and CDR2 are SGHRS and YFSETQ. CDR3 sequence reads: CASSPASGNYNEQFF. The CDR3 region has the DNA TGCGCCAGCAGCCCGGCTAGCGGGAACTACAATGAGCAGTTCTTC. The full variable domain, rest sourced from reference TRBV5-1 and TRBJ2-1, is KAGVTQTPRYLIKTRGQQVTLSCSPISGHRSVSWYQQTPGQGLQFLFEYFSETQRNKGNFPGRFSGRQFSNSRSEMNVSTLELGDSALYLCASSPASGNYNEQFFGPGTRLTVL.

The genes are TRBV6-6 and TRBJ2-1; possible D gene TRBD2, 6 bases. CDR1 and CDR2 (germline): MNHNY, SVGAGI (reference sequence). V lost 4 bases, J lost 14 bases, and 21 bases lay in between. This CDR3 is built from 14 residues. The CDR3 DNA follows: TGTGCCAGCAGTTCCGAAAGATTCGGGAGAACGAAGTTCTTC. It yields the protein CASSSERFGRTKFF.

V and J are TRBV11-3 and TRBJ2-2; D call uncertain. CDR1 and CDR2 from the germline V gene are SGHNT and YENEEA. Trimming removed 5 bases at V and 1 base at J, with 8 bases between. The CDR3 runs 14 residues. The chain's CDR3 is CASSLLMNTGELFF. The CDR3 region has the DNA TGTGCCAGCAGCCTATTGATGAACACCGGGGAGCTGTTTTTT.

This clone showed up just once. This sequence joins TRBV6-6 and TRBJ2-3; no definite D call. This CDR3 is built from 13 residues. Trimming removed 9 bases at V and 4 bases at J, with 14 bases between. Looked up from germline, CDR1 is MNHNY and CDR2 is SVGAGI (reference sequence). The CDR3 sequence is CASELPPSDTQYF. The CDR3 DNA follows: TGTGCCAGTGAACTTCCTCCCTCAGATACGCAGTATTTT.

V gene TRBV6-1 combines with J gene TRBJ1-2; unclear D gene. The germline gives CDR1 MNHNS, CDR2 SASEGT. There are 15 residues in the CDR3. V dropped 2 bases and J dropped 2 bases, with 12 bases sitting between them. CDR3 in amino acids: CASSEFSGGNYGYTF. The CDR3 nucleotides read TGTGCCAGCAGTGAATTTAGTGGCGGAAACTATGGCTACACCTTC.

The sample holds one count of this clone. The chain joins TRBV28 to TRBJ2-5, with D possibly TRBD2 on 7 matching bases. From germline, CDR1 is MDHEN and CDR2 SYDVKM. V was clipped by 4 bases and J by 8 bases, with 20 bases between them. The CDR3 has 15 residues. Here the CDR3 DNA reads TGTGCCAGCAGTTCAATAGGGGGGGGCGGCCCCACCCAGTACTTC. Its protein is CASSSIGGGGPTQYF.

This chain uses TRBV2 with TRBJ1-5, with TRBD1 identical over 10 bases. The ends lost 9 bases at V and 2 bases at J; junction bases unmatched: 7. The CDR3 is 15 amino acids. The germline gives CDR1 SNHLY, CDR2 FYNNEI. Here the CDR3 DNA reads TGTGCCAGTCTAACCGGGACAGGGGGCAATCAGCCCCAGCATTTT. It translates to CASLTGTGGNQPQHF. Complete variable domain (other parts from reference TRBV2 and TRBJ1-5): EPEVTQTPSHQVTQMGQEVILRCVPISNHLYFYWYRQILGQKVEFLVSFYNNEISEKSEIFDDQFSVERPDGSNFTLKIRSTKLEDSAMYFCASLTGTGGNQPQHFGDGTRLSIL.

The V and J genes are TRBV28 and TRBJ2-3, with TRBD1 identical over 7 bases. The CDR3 loop spans 15 amino acids. Trimming cost V 4 bases and J 5 bases; bases outside gene matches: 9. Germline loops: CDR1 MDHEN, CDR2 SYDVKM. Written as DNA, the CDR3 is TGTGCCAGCAGTTATCAGACAGGGTCGAGAGATACGCAGTATTTT. Protein: CASSYQTGSRDTQYF.

This clone appeared once. The chain has TRBV27 and TRBJ2-1, with TRBD2 identical over 7 bases. After removal of 6 bases from V and 4 bases from J, the junction contained 6 bases not matched to a gene. The CDR3 is 14 amino acids. CDR1 is MNHEY, CDR2 SMNVEV, per germline (reference sequence). This chain's CDR3 is CASSLAAPYNEQFF. The CDR3 nucleotides are TGTGCCAGCAGCCTAGCGGCTCCGTACAATGAGCAGTTCTTC.

The chain links TRBV10-2 to TRBJ1-2, with D uncertain. Germline V gene data show CDR1 as WSHSY and CDR2 as SAAADI. The CDR3 has 14 residues. The germline V and J ends were trimmed by 0 bases and 2 bases, with 7 bases remaining between them. The CDR3 sequence is CASSESRQNYGYTF. The CDR3 DNA reads TGCGCCAGCAGTGAGTCGAGGCAGAACTATGGCTACACCTTC.

This clone was recorded once. This chain connects TRBV20-1 to TRBJ2-2; weak D call: TRBD2 (5 bases). Trimming took off 3 bases at V and 3 bases at J, with 11 bases between the two ends. CDR3 length: 14 residues. CDR1 DFQATT and CDR2 SNEGSKA come from the germline V gene (reference sequence). Written as DNA, the CDR3 is TGCAGTGCTAGTAAGGACTTTTACACCGGGGAGCTGTTTTTT. Translated, it gives CSASKDFYTGELFF.

The chain is built from TRBV5-1 and TRBJ1-2; the D is unclear. The CDR3 is made up of 15 amino acids. The V end lost 0 bases, the J end lost 2 bases, and 11 bases lay between the germline ends. Germline V gives CDR1 SGHRS, CDR2 YFSETQ. CDR3 protein: CASSLERGVNYGYTF. The CDR3 nucleotides read TGCGCCAGCAGCTTGGAACGAGGAGTAAACTATGGCTACACCTTC.

V is TRBV2 and J is TRBJ1-1; 9 positions agree with TRBD1. CDR1 is SNHLY and CDR2 is FYNNEI in the germline V gene. This CDR3 contains 13 residues. Unmatched junction bases numbered 8, after V lost 6 bases and J lost 9 bases. CDR3 protein: CASRATGGLKAFF. The DNA for the CDR3 is TGTGCCAGCAGGGCTACAGGGGGCTTAAAAGCTTTCTTT.

In this sample, this clone turned up once. The rearrangement joins TRBV27 to TRBJ2-3, with 8 nucleotides matching TRBD1. The CDR3 totals 14 residues. Trimming took 3 bases from V and 6 from J; bases not matched to a gene: 5. The V gene's germline CDR1 is MNHEY and CDR2 SMNVEV (reference sequence). The CDR3 DNA reads as TGTGCCAGCAGTTTGGACAGGGCATGGGATACGCAGTATTTT. Translating gives CASSLDRAWDTQYF.

V gene TRBV30 combines with J gene TRBJ1-5; D is perhaps TRBD1 (6 bases). Germline CDR1 reads GTSNPN; CDR2 reads SVGIG (reference sequence). CDR3 length: 14 amino acids. Deletions cut 5 bases from V and 5 bases from J, with 16 bases between. The CDR3, as DNA: TGTGCCTGGTCTGCGACAGGTACATATCAGCCCCAGCATTTT. Amino acids: CAWSATGTYQPQHF.

The rearrangement joins TRBV5-1 to TRBJ1-1, with 10 bases aligning to TRBD1. Germline trimming cut 4 bases from V and 5 bases from J; bases unmatched to any gene: 2. Germline V gene sequence: CDR1 SGHRS, CDR2 YFSETQ. The CDR3 is made up of 13 amino acids. CDR3 sequence: CASSRDRGTEAFF. The CDR3 region has the DNA TGCGCCAGCAGCAGGGACAGGGGTACTGAAGCTTTCTTT.

This clone was seen only a few times. The chain links TRBV7-2 to TRBJ2-5; 11 nucleotides match TRBD2. This CDR3 region has 17 residues. Germline loops: CDR1 SGHTA, CDR2 FQGNSA. V dropped 2 bases and J dropped 1; count of bases not matched to a gene: 6. In DNA, the CDR3 is TGTGCCAGCAGCTTACGAGGGACTAGCGGAGCCCAAGAGACCCAGTACTTC. Translated, it gives CASSLRGTSGAQETQYF.

This clone occurred a few times. This chain joins TRBV5-1 and TRBJ1-4; D might be TRBD1 (5 bases). Trimming removed 3 bases from V and 5 bases from J, with 11 bases in between. CDR1 is SGHRS, CDR2 YFSETQ, per germline. This CDR3 contains 14 residues. CDR3 bases: TGCGCCAGCAGCTGGGGTGCAGGGAATGAAAAACTGTTTTTT. This gives the protein CASSWGAGNEKLFF.

This chain joins TRBV27 and TRBJ2-7; D possibly corresponds to TRBD2 (6 bases). This CDR3 has 14 residues. The ends were cut back, 6 bases at V and 6 bases at J, with 18 bases in the middle. Germline values: CDR1 MNHEY, CDR2 SMNVEV (reference sequence). The CDR3 bases are TGTGCCAGCAGCCTGAGGGCGTTGGGGGGCGAGCAGTACTTC. Protein sequence: CASSLRALGGEQYF.

This chain links TRBV19 with TRBJ1-5, with D possibly TRBD1 on 5 matching bases. Germline CDR1 and CDR2: LNHDA and SQIVND (reference sequence). Trimming took 5 bases from V and 1 from J, leaving 9 bases between them. CDR3 length: 14 residues. The CDR3 region is CASSLRQSNQPQHF. The CDR3 DNA sequence: TGTGCCAGTAGTCTGCGACAGAGCAATCAGCCCCAGCATTTT.

The V and J genes are TRBV9 and TRBJ2-1, with D tentatively TRBD1 (6 bases). This CDR3 spans 15 amino acids. V lost 8 bases to trimming and J lost 8 bases, with 23 bases between them. The V gene's germline CDR1 is SGDLS and CDR2 YYNGEE. This chain's CDR3 is CASSDLPHSGDEQFF. The CDR3 DNA reads as TGTGCCAGTTCGGACTTGCCCCATTCAGGGGATGAGCAGTTCTTC.

This rearrangement joins TRBV3-1 (or the pseudogene TRBV3-2) to TRBJ1-2; D unresolved. V was shortened by 2 bases and J by 4 bases, with 5 bases between the two germline ends. The CDR3 totals 12 residues. The germline CDR1 and CDR2 sequences are LGHDT and YNNKEL (reference sequence). CDR3 bases: TGTGCCAGCAGCCAACAGGCCTATGGCTACACCTTC. This gives the protein CASSQQAYGYTF.